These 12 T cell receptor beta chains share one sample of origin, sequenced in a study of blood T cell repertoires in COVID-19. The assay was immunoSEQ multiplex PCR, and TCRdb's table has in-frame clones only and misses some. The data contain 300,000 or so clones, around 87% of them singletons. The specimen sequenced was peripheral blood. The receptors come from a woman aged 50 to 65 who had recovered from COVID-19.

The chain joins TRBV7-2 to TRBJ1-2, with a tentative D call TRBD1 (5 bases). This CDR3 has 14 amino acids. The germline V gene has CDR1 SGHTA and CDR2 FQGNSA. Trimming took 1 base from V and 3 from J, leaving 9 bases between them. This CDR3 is CASSLGDSYYGYTF. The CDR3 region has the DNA TGTGCCAGCAGCTTAGGAGACAGCTACTATGGCTACACCTTC.

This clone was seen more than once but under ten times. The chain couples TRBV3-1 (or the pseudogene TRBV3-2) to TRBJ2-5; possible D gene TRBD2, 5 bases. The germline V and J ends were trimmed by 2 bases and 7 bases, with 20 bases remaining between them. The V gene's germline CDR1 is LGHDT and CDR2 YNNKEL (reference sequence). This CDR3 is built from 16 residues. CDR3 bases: TGTGCCAGCAGCCAAATCTCTGGAGGAACCTTGTGGACCCAGTACTTC. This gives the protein CASSQISGGTLWTQYF.

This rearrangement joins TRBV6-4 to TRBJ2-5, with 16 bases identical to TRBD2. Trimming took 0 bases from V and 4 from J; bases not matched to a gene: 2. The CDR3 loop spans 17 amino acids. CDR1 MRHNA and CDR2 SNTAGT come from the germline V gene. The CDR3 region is CASSDSGTSGRVETQYF. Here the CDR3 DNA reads TGTGCCAGCAGTGACTCCGGGACTAGCGGGAGGGTAGAGACCCAGTACTTC.

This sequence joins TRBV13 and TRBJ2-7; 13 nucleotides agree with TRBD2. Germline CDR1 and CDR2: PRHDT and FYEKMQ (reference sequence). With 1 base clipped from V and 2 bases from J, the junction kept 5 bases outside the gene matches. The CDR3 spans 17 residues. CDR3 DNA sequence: TGTGCCAGCAGCTTAGAGGGTGGACTAGCGGGAGCCTACGAGCAGTACTTC. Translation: CASSLEGGLAGAYEQYF.

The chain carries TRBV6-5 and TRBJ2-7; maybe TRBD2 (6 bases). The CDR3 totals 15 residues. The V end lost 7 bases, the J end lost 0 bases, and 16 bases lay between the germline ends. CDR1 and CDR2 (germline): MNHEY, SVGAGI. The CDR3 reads CASTVGTDSSYEQYF. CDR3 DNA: TGTGCCAGCACCGTTGGGACTGACAGCTCCTACGAGCAGTACTTC.

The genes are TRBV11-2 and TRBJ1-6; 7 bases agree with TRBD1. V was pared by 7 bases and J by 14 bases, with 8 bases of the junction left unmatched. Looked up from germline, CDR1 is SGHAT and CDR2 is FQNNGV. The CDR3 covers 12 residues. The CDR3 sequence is CASNMPGGTLHF. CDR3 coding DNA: TGTGCCAGCAACATGCCAGGGGGGACCCTCCACTTT.

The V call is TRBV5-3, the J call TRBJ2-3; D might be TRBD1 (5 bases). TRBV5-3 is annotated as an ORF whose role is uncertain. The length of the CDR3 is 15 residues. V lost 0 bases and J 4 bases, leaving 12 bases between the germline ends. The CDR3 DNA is TGTGCCAGAAGCTTGGGAAGGGGAACCCCAGATACGCAGTATTTT. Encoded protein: CARSLGRGTPDTQYF.

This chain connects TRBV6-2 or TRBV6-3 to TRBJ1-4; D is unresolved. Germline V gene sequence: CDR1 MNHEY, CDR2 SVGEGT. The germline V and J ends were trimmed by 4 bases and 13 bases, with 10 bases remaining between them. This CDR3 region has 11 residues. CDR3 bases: TGTGCCAGCAGTTTAGGAGTCGGACTGTTTTTT. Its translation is CASSLGVGLFF.

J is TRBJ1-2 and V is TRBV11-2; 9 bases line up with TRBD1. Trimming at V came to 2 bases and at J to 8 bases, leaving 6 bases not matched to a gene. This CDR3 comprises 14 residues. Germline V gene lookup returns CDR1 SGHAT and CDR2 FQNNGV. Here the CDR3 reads CASSLPGQGGGYTF. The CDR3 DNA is TGTGCCAGCAGCTTACCGGGACAGGGAGGGGGCTACACCTTC.

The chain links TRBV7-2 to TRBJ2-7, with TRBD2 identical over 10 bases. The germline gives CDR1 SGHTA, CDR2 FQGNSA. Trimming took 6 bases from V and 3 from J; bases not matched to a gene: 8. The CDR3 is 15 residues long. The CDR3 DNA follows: TGTGCCAGCAGGACTTCTAGCGGGGGAGACTACGAGCAGTACTTC. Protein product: CASRTSSGGDYEQYF. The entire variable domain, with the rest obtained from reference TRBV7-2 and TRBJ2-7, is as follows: GAGVSQSPSNKVTEKGKDVELRCDPISGHTALYWYRQSLGQGLEFLIYFQGNSAPDKSGLPSDRFSAERTGGSVSTLTIQRTQQEDSAVYLCASRTSSGGDYEQYFGPGTRLTVT.

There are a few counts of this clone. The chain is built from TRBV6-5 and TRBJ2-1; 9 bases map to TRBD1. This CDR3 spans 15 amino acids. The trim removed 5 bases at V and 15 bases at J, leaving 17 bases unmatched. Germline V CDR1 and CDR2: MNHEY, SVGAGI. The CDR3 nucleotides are TGTGCCAGCAGTCCAACCGGGACAGGGCTGATCGTACGGTTCTTC. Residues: CASSPTGTGLIVRFF.

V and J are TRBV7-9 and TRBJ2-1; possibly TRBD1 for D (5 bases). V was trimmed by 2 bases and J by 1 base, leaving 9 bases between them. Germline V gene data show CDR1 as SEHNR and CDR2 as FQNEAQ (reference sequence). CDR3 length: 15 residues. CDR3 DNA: TGTGCCAGCAGCTTAAAAGGGGCGTCCTACAATGAGCAGTTCTTC. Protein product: CASSLKGASYNEQFF.